This T cell receptor beta chain was identified during a study of blood T cell repertoires in COVID-19. About the study: The United States, Italy and Spain provided the acute and convalescent COVID-19 samples. Nucleic acid was either cDNA or gDNA, and it came from T cells, B-cell-depleted T cells, or PBMCs.

The V gene lost 2 bases and the J gene lost 2 bases, with 15 bases spanning the gap. The CDR3 totals 17 residues. The germline gives CDR1 KGHSH, CDR2 LQKENI. Authors' processing steps: By means of reference gene primer amplification, nucleated cell counts were estimated. Sequencing used immunoSEQ multiplex PCR; TCRdb keeps in-frame clones, though not all of them. Clonal size and the V and J genes are those of that table, whereas D and trimming came from the DNA. This sample yields 150,000 or so clones, of which approximately 88% are seen a single time; less than 6.5% belongs to the top ten. The chain is built from TRBV18 and TRBJ1-4; D is perhaps TRBD1 (6 bases). This sequence was found in a human donor in a cohort sampled during active COVID-19. Sample: peripheral blood. This CDR3 reads CASSPKSAGGTNEKLFF. CDR3 DNA sequence: TGTGCCAGCTCACCAAAAAGTGCGGGGGGCACTAATGAAAAACTGTTTTTT.